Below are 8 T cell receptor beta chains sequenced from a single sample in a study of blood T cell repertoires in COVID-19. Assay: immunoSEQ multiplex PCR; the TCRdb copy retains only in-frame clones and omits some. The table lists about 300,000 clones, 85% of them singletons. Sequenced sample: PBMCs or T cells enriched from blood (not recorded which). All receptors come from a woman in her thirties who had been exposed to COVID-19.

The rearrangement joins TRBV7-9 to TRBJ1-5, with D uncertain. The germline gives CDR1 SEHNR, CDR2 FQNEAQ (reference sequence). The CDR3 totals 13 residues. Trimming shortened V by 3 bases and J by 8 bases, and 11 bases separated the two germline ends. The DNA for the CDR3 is TGTGCCAGCAGCTTCACGGGTATCGAGCCCCAGCATTTT. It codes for CASSFTGIEPQHF.

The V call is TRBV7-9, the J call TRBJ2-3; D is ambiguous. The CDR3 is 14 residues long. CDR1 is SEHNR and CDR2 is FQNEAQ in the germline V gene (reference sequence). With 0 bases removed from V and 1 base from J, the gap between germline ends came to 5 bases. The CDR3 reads CASSLAGGTDTQYF. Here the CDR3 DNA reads TGTGCCAGCAGCTTAGCCGGAGGCACAGATACGCAGTATTTT.

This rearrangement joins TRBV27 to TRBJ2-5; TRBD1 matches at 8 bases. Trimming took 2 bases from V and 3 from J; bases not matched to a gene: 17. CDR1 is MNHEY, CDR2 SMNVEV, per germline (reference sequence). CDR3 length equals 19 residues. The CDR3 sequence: CASSLRYLEAGGGEETQYF. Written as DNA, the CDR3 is TGTGCCAGCAGTTTACGTTACCTAGAAGCAGGGGGCGGGGAAGAGACCCAGTACTTC.

CDR3 protein: CASSEAHQGINEKLFF. For the CDR3, the DNA is TGTGCCAGCAGTGAAGCGCATCAGGGGATTAATGAAAAACTGTTTTTT. The V call is TRBV6-1, the J call TRBJ1-4; tentative D call: TRBD1 (6 bases). Germline-derived CDR1 and CDR2 are MNHNS and SASEGT. The V and J ends lost 0 bases and 4 bases respectively, with 12 bases between them. The CDR3 runs to 16 residues.

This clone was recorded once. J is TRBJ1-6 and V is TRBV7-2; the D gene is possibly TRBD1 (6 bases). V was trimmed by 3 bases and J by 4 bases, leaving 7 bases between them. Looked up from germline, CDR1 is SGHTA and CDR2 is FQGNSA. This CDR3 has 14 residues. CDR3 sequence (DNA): TGTGCCAGCAGCTTGACAGGTTATAATTCACCCCTCCACTTT. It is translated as CASSLTGYNSPLHF.

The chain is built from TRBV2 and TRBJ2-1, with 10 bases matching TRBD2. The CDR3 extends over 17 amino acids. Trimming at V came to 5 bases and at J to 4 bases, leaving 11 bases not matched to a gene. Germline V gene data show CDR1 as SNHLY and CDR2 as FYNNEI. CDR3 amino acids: CASSPRVAGGFYNEQFF. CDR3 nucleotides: TGTGCCAGCAGTCCCCGGGTAGCGGGGGGATTTTACAATGAGCAGTTCTTC.

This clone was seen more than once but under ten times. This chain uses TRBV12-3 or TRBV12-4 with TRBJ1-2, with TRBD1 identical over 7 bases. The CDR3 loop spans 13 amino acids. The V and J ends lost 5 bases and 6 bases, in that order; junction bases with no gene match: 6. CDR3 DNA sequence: TGTGCCAGCAGTCCTGACAGGGTAGATGGCTACACCTTC. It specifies CASSPDRVDGYTF.

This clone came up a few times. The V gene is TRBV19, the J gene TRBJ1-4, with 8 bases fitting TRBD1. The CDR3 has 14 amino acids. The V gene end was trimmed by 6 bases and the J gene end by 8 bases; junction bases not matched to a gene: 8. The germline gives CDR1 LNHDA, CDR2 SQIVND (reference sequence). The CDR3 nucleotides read TGTGCCAGTAGCAGGGGGCAGGAGGTGGAAAAACTGTTTTTT. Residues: CASSRGQEVEKLFF.